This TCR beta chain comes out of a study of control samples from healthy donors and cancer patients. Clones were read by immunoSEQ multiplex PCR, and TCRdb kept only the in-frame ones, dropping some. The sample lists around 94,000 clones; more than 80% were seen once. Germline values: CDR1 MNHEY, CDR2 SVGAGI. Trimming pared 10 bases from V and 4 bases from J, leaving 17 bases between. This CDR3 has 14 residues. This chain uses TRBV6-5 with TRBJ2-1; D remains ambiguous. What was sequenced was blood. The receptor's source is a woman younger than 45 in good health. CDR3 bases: TGTGCCACCAATAGGATCGATGGATACAATGAGCAGTTCTTC. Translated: CATNRIDGYNEQFF.